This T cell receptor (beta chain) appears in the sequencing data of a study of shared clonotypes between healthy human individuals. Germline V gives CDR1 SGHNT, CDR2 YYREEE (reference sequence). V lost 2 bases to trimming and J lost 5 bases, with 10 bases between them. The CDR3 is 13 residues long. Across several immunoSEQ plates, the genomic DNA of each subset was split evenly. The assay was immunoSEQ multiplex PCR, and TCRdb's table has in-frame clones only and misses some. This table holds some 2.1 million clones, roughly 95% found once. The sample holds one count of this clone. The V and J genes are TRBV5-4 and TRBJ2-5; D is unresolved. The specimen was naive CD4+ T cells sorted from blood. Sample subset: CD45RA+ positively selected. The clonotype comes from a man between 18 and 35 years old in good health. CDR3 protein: CASSFPLSETQYF. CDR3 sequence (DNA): TGTGCCAGCAGCTTTCCTTTGTCGGAGACCCAGTACTTC.